Each of the 31 T cell receptor beta chains below was sequenced from the same sample in a study of vaccination effects on CD4 cells after COVID-19. Sequencing was performed with immunoSEQ multiplex PCR; in TCRdb, only in-frame clones are kept and a portion is missing. The profile covers fewer than 85,000 clones, with just under 75% appearing a single time and 2% to 2.5% taken by the ten largest. The authors isolated CD4+ T cells after around 9 days of culture. Each participant received a vaccine that was either BNT162b2 or mRNA-1273, given as two doses. The antigens these receptors bind are not known. The sample here was CD4+ T cells from PBMCs cultured without peptide, taken after COVID-19 vaccination. Source of these receptors: a human donor who received a COVID-19 vaccine.

The chain combines TRBV18 with TRBJ2-4; D uncertain. CDR3 length: 14 amino acids. The V and J ends lost 0 bases and 6 bases respectively, with 9 bases between them. Germline loops: CDR1 KGHSH, CDR2 LQKENI. CDR3 loop: CASSPPLGTNIQYF. In nucleotides, the CDR3 is TGTGCCAGCTCACCACCGTTAGGAACAAACATTCAGTACTTC.

This clone was recorded only once. J is TRBJ2-4 and V is TRBV6-1, with D possibly being TRBD1 (5 bases). The CDR3 extends over 16 amino acids. Trimming shortened V by 4 bases and J by 0 bases, and 13 bases separated the two germline ends. The germline V gene encodes CDR1 MNHNS and CDR2 SASEGT. The CDR3 coding sequence is TGTGCCAGCAGTGCAGGGTCCGCTCTAGCCAAAAACATTCAGTACTTC. Amino acid sequence: CASSAGSALAKNIQYF.

The chain employs TRBV6-5 and TRBJ2-1, with 9 bases lining up with TRBD1. The V and J ends lost 4 bases and 6 bases, in that order; junction bases with no gene match: 10. Germline lookup yields CDR1 MNHEY and CDR2 SVGAGI. The CDR3 sequence is 16 residues long. CDR3 bases: TGTGCCAGCAGTTTTCACCCGGGACAGGGAAGCAATGAGCAGTTCTTC. Encoded protein: CASSFHPGQGSNEQFF.

The chain employs TRBV20-1 and TRBJ1-1, with a possible D match to TRBD1 (6 bases). The CDR3 consists of 11 residues. The ends were cut back, 7 bases at V and 3 bases at J, with 9 bases in the middle. CDR1 and CDR2 from the germline V gene are DFQATT and SNEGSKA (reference sequence). The CDR3 loop is CSGRGDTEAFF. CDR3 in DNA: TGCAGTGGCAGGGGAGACACTGAAGCTTTCTTT.

The chain has TRBV25-1 and TRBJ2-7; 11 bases agree with TRBD2. V shed 4 bases, J shed 3 bases, and the junction held 11 bases outside the gene matches. CDR1 and CDR2 (germline): MGHDK, SYGVNS. CDR3 length: 17 amino acids. Here the CDR3 DNA reads TGTGCCAGCAGTGCGGGACAGTATAGCGGGGGGGACTACGAGCAGTACGTC. This sequence encodes CASSAGQYSGGDYEQYV.

This chain links TRBV5-5 with TRBJ2-2; 13 nucleotides line up with TRBD2. The CDR3 extends over 19 amino acids. The trim removed 1 base at V and 7 bases at J, leaving 13 bases unmatched. The germline V gene encodes CDR1 SGHKS and CDR2 YYEKEE (reference sequence). CDR3 protein: CASSLLPPGLAGSFGELFF. CDR3 DNA sequence: TGTGCCAGCAGCTTGTTGCCCCCGGGACTAGCGGGGAGCTTCGGGGAGCTGTTTTTT.

The CDR3, as DNA: TGTGCCAGTAGCTCCTGGGACAGGGGGCGTGAAAAACTGTTTTTT. It codes for CASSSWDRGREKLFF. The chain couples TRBV19 to TRBJ1-4; 12 positions agree with TRBD1. The trim removed 6 bases at V and 7 bases at J, leaving 6 bases unmatched. This CDR3 contains 15 residues. Germline V gene sequence: CDR1 LNHDA, CDR2 SQIVND (reference sequence).

The rearrangement links TRBV12-3 or TRBV12-4 to TRBJ1-5; no reliable D call. The CDR3 has 13 residues. Trimming cost V 7 bases and J 6 bases, with 13 bases left between them. This chain's CDR3 is CASNWGVGQPQHF. The CDR3 nucleotides read TGTGCCAGCAACTGGGGAGTTGGTCAGCCCCAGCATTTT.

This chain joins TRBV19 and TRBJ2-1, with 13 bases fitting TRBD2. Trimming took 3 bases from V and 8 from J; bases not matched to a gene: 4. The length of the CDR3 is 15 residues. Germline V gives CDR1 LNHDA, CDR2 SQIVND (reference sequence). The CDR3 sequence: CASSIELAGGDEQFF. The DNA of the CDR3 is TGTGCCAGTAGTATCGAACTAGCGGGGGGGGATGAGCAGTTCTTC.

This chain connects TRBV5-5 to TRBJ2-7; D could derive from TRBD1 or TRBD2 (5 bases each). V lost 0 bases and J 9 bases, leaving 10 bases between the germline ends. The CDR3 extends over 12 amino acids. Germline-derived CDR1 and CDR2 are SGHKS and YYEKEE (reference sequence). CDR3 region: CASSLVGGGQYV. DNA of the CDR3: TGTGCCAGCAGCTTGGTTGGTGGGGGGCAGTACGTC.

This chain joins TRBV5-1 and TRBJ1-2, with 9 bases matching TRBD1. V gave up 4 bases and J gave up 6 bases; unmatched junction bases: 13. This CDR3 is built from 16 residues. Germline V gene data show CDR1 as SGHRS and CDR2 as YFSETQ. CDR3 in DNA: TGCGCCAGCAGCAGATCCGGGACAGGGACCCTTGATGGCTACACCTTC. This translates into CASSRSGTGTLDGYTF.

The chain recombines TRBV6-5 with TRBJ2-3; TRBD1 aligns across 9 bases. The CDR3 is 13 residues long. J lost 4 bases, V lost 8 bases, and 4 bases had no gene match. CDR1 MNHEY and CDR2 SVGAGI come from the germline V gene. The DNA for the CDR3 is TGTGCCAGCGGACGACAGGGGGCAGATACGCAGTATTTT. Encoded protein: CASGRQGADTQYF.

This clone is a singleton in its sample. V and J are TRBV28 and TRBJ1-5; D possibly corresponds to TRBD1 (5 bases). The germline CDR1 and CDR2 sequences are MDHEN and SYDVKM. The CDR3 contains 15 residues. V lost 3 bases and J lost 2, with 11 bases in between. The CDR3 sequence: CASSFPRGGNQPQHF. CDR3 nucleotide sequence: TGTGCCAGCAGTTTCCCCCGAGGGGGCAATCAGCCCCAGCATTTT.

The chain uses TRBV7-3 and TRBJ2-2; 8 bases line up with TRBD1. J gave up 4 bases and V 5 bases, and 9 bases lay outside the gene matches. The CDR3 extends over 16 amino acids. CDR1 and CDR2 from the germline V gene are SGHTA and FQGTGA. The CDR3 DNA reads TGTGCCAGCAGCAAAGGACCGACAGGGGCCACCGGGGAGCTGTTTTTT. Its translation is CASSKGPTGATGELFF.

This clone has more than one count but fewer than ten. The chain recombines TRBV27 with TRBJ1-1; tentatively, D is TRBD1 (6 bases). The germline CDR1 and CDR2 sequences are MNHEY and SMNVEV (reference sequence). CDR3 length: 15 residues. The V and J ends lost 6 bases and 4 bases respectively, with 18 bases between them. For the CDR3, the DNA is TGTGCCAGCAGACCACAACAGGGAATTGTCACTGAAGCTTTCTTT. Translation: CASRPQQGIVTEAFF.

This clone has a handful of counts. The V call is TRBV24-1, the J call TRBJ1-2, with a tentative D call TRBD1 (5 bases). The CDR3 loop spans 14 amino acids. The V gene's germline CDR1 is KGHDR and CDR2 SFDVKD. V was cut by 2 bases and J by 5 bases, with 11 bases left in between. The chain's CDR3 is CATSDSSRVYGYTF. As DNA, the CDR3 is TGTGCCACCAGTGATTCGTCCAGGGTTTATGGCTACACCTTC.

This sequence joins TRBV10-1 and TRBJ1-1; D is unresolved. The CDR3 has 14 amino acids. The V end lost 10 bases, the J end lost 6 bases, and 21 bases lay between the germline ends. Looked up from germline, CDR1 is WNHNN and CDR2 is SYGVQD (reference sequence). This CDR3 is CATKDPGHEAEAFF. Here the CDR3 DNA reads TGCGCCACCAAGGACCCAGGTCACGAGGCTGAAGCTTTCTTT.

J is TRBJ1-4 and V is TRBV28; 7 positions agree with TRBD1. V was clipped by 6 bases and J by 7 bases; unmatched bases: 14. Germline CDR1 reads MDHEN; CDR2 reads SYDVKM. There are 16 residues in the CDR3. The CDR3 protein is CASSPARQGPSEKLFF. CDR3 bases: TGTGCCAGCAGCCCCGCTCGACAGGGACCTAGTGAAAAACTGTTTTTT.

This clone was found once. V and J are TRBV6-5 and TRBJ1-1, with unresolved D. CDR1 is MNHEY and CDR2 is SVGAGI in the germline V gene. V was trimmed by 2 bases and J by 7 bases, leaving 11 bases between them. The CDR3 extends over 13 amino acids. The CDR3 is CASSYLGTREAFF. The CDR3 DNA reads TGTGCCAGCAGTTACCTCGGAACCCGTGAAGCTTTCTTT.

This clone has a handful of counts. This chain joins TRBV10-2 and TRBJ1-5; weak D call: TRBD1 (5 bases). Trimming removed 6 bases at V and 4 bases at J, with 16 bases between. This CDR3 is built from 15 residues. The germline V gene encodes CDR1 WSHSY and CDR2 SAAADI. DNA for the CDR3: TGCGCCAGCAGCGCCGAGAGGGGTAGGAATCAGCCCCAGCATTTT. It is translated as CASSAERGRNQPQHF.

CDR3 sequence: CASIGTWDEKLFF. The CDR3 DNA sequence: TGTGCCAGCATAGGGACTTGGGATGAAAAACTGTTTTTT. V and J are TRBV2 and TRBJ1-4; D perhaps matches TRBD1 (5 bases). This CDR3 region has 13 residues. In germline, CDR1 is SNHLY, CDR2 FYNNEI. V lost 7 bases and J lost 6, with 12 bases in between.

This clone occurred once. This chain uses TRBV10-1 with TRBJ2-5, with D perhaps assigned TRBD1 or TRBD2 (5 bases each). Germline V gives CDR1 WNHNN, CDR2 SYGVQD (reference sequence). Between the trimmed V and J ends, which lost 5 bases and 1 base, there was a span of 8 bases. The CDR3 length is 13 residues. The CDR3 DNA follows: TGCGCCAGCAGTAGGGACCTCCAAGAGACCCAGTACTTC. It specifies CASSRDLQETQYF.

This chain uses TRBV24-1 with TRBJ1-1, with TRBD1 as a possible D gene (6 bases). Trimming shortened V by 4 bases and J by 1 base, and 12 bases separated the two germline ends. The CDR3 has 15 residues. The germline V gene encodes CDR1 KGHDR and CDR2 SFDVKD. CDR3 DNA sequence: TGTGCCACCAGTGACCGCGGACAGAAGAACACTGAAGCTTTCTTT. Amino acid sequence: CATSDRGQKNTEAFF.

This sequence joins TRBV18 and TRBJ1-3; TRBD1 aligns across 7 bases. The CDR3 has 13 residues. Germline CDR1 is KGHSH and CDR2 is LQKENI. With 6 bases clipped from V and 14 bases from J, the junction kept 13 bases outside the gene matches. CDR3 sequence: CASSSDRASEVYF. CDR3 coding DNA: TGTGCCAGCTCGTCCGACAGGGCAAGTGAGGTATATTTT.

This chain links TRBV7-9 with TRBJ1-5; unclear D gene. Trimming stripped 5 bases from V and 0 bases from J, with 5 bases between. The CDR3 has 13 residues. Germline V gene sequence: CDR1 SEHNR, CDR2 FQNEAQ (reference sequence). CDR3 protein: CASSRGSNQPQHF. CDR3 nucleotides: TGTGCCAGCAGCCGGGGTAGCAATCAGCCCCAGCATTTT.

The rearrangement joins TRBV7-3 to TRBJ2-3; 8 bases agree with TRBD1. Germline V gene sequence: CDR1 SGHTA, CDR2 FQGTGA. The V and J ends lost 8 bases and 7 bases, in that order; junction bases with no gene match: 14. The CDR3 is made up of 15 amino acids. The CDR3 is CASSREAGGINTQYF. DNA for the CDR3: TGTGCCAGCTCAAGAGAGGCAGGGGGCATTAATACGCAGTATTTT.

The rearrangement uses TRBV5-6 and TRBJ2-2, with D unresolved. The germline gives CDR1 SGHDT, CDR2 YYEEEE. The CDR3 has 13 residues. Trimming pared 3 bases from V and 3 bases from J, leaving 6 bases between. CDR3 sequence: CASSSVDTGELFF. Here the CDR3 DNA reads TGTGCCAGCAGCTCAGTGGACACCGGGGAGCTGTTTTTT.

This clone was detected only once. The chain recombines TRBV2 with TRBJ2-5; 9 bases align to TRBD1. With 3 bases clipped from V and 2 bases from J, the junction kept 10 bases outside the gene matches. Germline V gives CDR1 SNHLY, CDR2 FYNNEI. The CDR3 is 17 amino acids. CDR3 residues: CASSDGGRGQGQETQYF. DNA of the CDR3: TGTGCCAGCAGTGACGGGGGGCGGGGACAGGGTCAAGAGACCCAGTACTTC.

This clone came up a few times. The V call is TRBV27, the J call TRBJ1-2, with 12 bases matching TRBD1. The CDR3 extends over 16 amino acids. The germline gives CDR1 MNHEY, CDR2 SMNVEV (reference sequence). V dropped 2 bases and J dropped 4; count of bases not matched to a gene: 5. CDR3 sequence (DNA): TGTGCCAGCAGTTTACAGGGGACAGGGGGCCTCTATGGCTACACCTTC. Its protein is CASSLQGTGGLYGYTF.

V gene TRBV19 combines with J gene TRBJ1-1; D remains ambiguous. The V gene's germline CDR1 is LNHDA and CDR2 SQIVND (reference sequence). The CDR3 runs to 11 residues. V was pared by 4 bases and J by 6 bases, with 6 bases between. The DNA for the CDR3 is TGTGCCAGTAGTAACCGGGCTGAAGCTTTCTTT. Protein: CASSNRAEAFF.

This clone was picked up a small number of times. The chain employs TRBV2 and TRBJ1-1, with a tentative D call TRBD1 (5 bases). CDR1 and CDR2 (germline): SNHLY, FYNNEI. Trimming removed 1 base from V and 11 bases from J, with 11 bases in between. CDR3 length: 12 residues. The CDR3 reads CASSEGGGHAFF. As DNA, the CDR3 is TGTGCCAGCAGTGAAGGGGGCGGGCATGCTTTCTTT.